This TCR beta chain was identified during a study of OX40 agonist ivuxolimab in advanced cancers. Study-wide findings and caveats: Several nonresponders also turned out to have low normalized T-cell clonal expansion.

Some clones are missing from TCRdb's copy, which holds only in-frame ones; the method was immunoSEQ multiplex PCR. The sample lists about 15,000 clones, about three quarters occurring once. This CDR3 is 13 amino acids long. Germline V CDR1 and CDR2: SGHDT, YYEEEE. Trimming left V 6 bases short and J 3 bases short, with 11 bases between. Note on this clone: The antigen remains undetermined.

The sample in question was CD4+ or CD8+ T cells sorted from blood, obtained in a trial of the OX40 agonist ivuxolimab. This rearrangement joins TRBV5-6 to TRBJ2-3; D may match TRBD1 or TRBD2 (5 bases each). This TCR was sampled from an adult with an advanced solid tumor such as melanoma, head and neck, liver or kidney cancer. CDR3 DNA sequence: TGTGCCAGCACCTCTGAGGGGACAGATACGCAGTATTTT. Protein: CASTSEGTDTQYF.